This TCR beta chain was sequenced for a study of response to subunit inactivated influenza vaccine. Study results and limitations: Each seasonal flu vaccination may recruit only limited new T cells, authors suggested.

This clonotype was observed a handful of times. The target antigen is unknown. MiXCR, applied by TCRdb to the RT-PCR reads, yields one record per CDR3 protein. The sample holds hundreds of thousands of distinct CDR3 sequences; about 7.6% are singletons and the top ten take approximately 12%. This CDR3 spans 14 amino acids. V was shortened by 4 bases and J by 5 bases, with 12 bases between the two germline ends. CDR1 and CDR2 (germline): MGHRA, YSYEKL. The rearrangement links TRBV4-1 to TRBJ1-5; D is possibly TRBD1 (6 bases). This sample comprised PBMCs from blood, obtained about 23 months after vaccination. The sequence was obtained from a man aged 45 to 75 who received an inactivated influenza vaccine. The CDR3 sequence: CASSRDMAYQPQHF. The CDR3 nucleotides read TGCGCCAGCAGCCGGGACATGGCATATCAGCCCCAGCATTTT.